This T cell receptor beta chain was profiled in a study of chemoradiotherapy in HPV16-positive cancers. Data came from immunoSEQ multiplex PCR; TCRdb stores just in-frame clones and leaves some out. This sample has tens of thousands of clones, with 73% found just once. This receptor was taken from a human donor with HPV-associated anogenital cancer. Sample collection was performed from a patient who underwent chemoradiotherapy.

The chain's CDR3 is CASSLDGTPNTEAFF. The CDR3 DNA is TGTGCCAGCAGTTTAGATGGGACACCGAACACTGAAGCTTTCTTT. The chain employs TRBV27 and TRBJ1-1; the D gene is possibly TRBD1 (6 bases). Trimming stripped 2 bases from V and 1 base from J, with 11 bases between. This CDR3 is built from 15 residues. CDR1 is MNHEY and CDR2 is SMNVEV in the germline V gene (reference sequence).